This T cell receptor beta chain emerged from a study of cytomegalovirus exposure and HLA in healthy donors. At the level of the study: Most donors, approximately 82% of a few hundred genotyped, fell in the Caucasian-associated ancestry cluster. Notes on the study in general: Several top significant clusters appeared, in a later analysis, to be linked to common viral pathogens.

PCR was performed using 60 Vbeta and 13 Jbeta primers. Original processing methods: It was a later analysis that counted some 80 million unique TCR beta chains, of which about 10 million were shared. Using immunoSEQ multiplex PCR, the repertoire was profiled, and TCRdb retains in-frame clones only, with some absent. V, J and clone size are taken as reported in that table, and D and trimming were inferred from the DNA itself. The table records about 150,000 clones, about 77% of them present only once. As to this clone: Its target is not known.

The source of this sequence is a male donor in good health and CMV-seronegative. Source material: PBMCs.

CDR3: CASRLGHRNQPQHF. The CDR3 DNA follows: TGTGCCAGCAGGTTGGGACATCGCAATCAGCCCCAGCATTTT. J is TRBJ1-5 and V is TRBV6-1, with a weak D call TRBD1 (6 bases). The CDR3 has 14 amino acids. The ends were cut back, 6 bases at V and 2 bases at J, with 11 bases in the middle. Germline V gene sequence: CDR1 MNHNS, CDR2 SASEGT.